This TCR beta chain was profiled in a study of graft-versus-host responses after intestinal transplantation. Study-wide context: Multivisceral, liver-intestinal, or isolated intestinal transplants were performed in recipients. Anti-thymocyte globulin was used for induction in all recipients, who then took tacrolimus and steroids for two to four years.

This clone has a handful of counts. The antigen is undetermined. Assay used: immunoSEQ multiplex PCR; TCRdb lists only in-frame clones, some missing. The sample records 95,000 or so clones, around 90% being singletons. The CDR3 runs to 15 residues. Germline trimming cut 6 bases from V and 6 bases from J; bases unmatched to any gene: 11. CDR1 MNHEY and CDR2 SVGAGI come from the germline V gene. Points from the study as a whole: Marrow from the recipient contained GvH clones, some of which had appeared first in ileum or blood. When patients had graft-donor T cell macrochimerism, their allografts held high graft-versus-host to host-versus-graft clonal ratios.

The sequence was obtained from a human patient who received an intestinal transplant, so some T cells may come from the graft donor. V is TRBV6-5 and J is TRBJ2-7, with 10 bases identical to TRBD1. Sequencing used PBMCs, obtained about 450 days after intestinal transplant. The CDR3 reads CASSLIPGTGVEQYF. DNA for the CDR3: TGTGCCAGCAGCCTTATACCCGGGACAGGGGTCGAGCAGTACTTC.